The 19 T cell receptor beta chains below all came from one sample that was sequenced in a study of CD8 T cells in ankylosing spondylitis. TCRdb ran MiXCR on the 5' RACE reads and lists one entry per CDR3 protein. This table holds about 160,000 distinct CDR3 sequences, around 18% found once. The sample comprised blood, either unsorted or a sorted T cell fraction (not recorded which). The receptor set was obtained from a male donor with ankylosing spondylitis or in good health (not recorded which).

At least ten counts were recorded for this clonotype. Written as DNA, the CDR3 is TGCAGTGCTAGAGATCTTGAAGGGGTGGCCTACAATGAGCAGTTCTTC. Protein: CSARDLEGVAYNEQFF. The gene calls are TRBV20-1 and TRBJ2-1, with D tentatively TRBD1 (5 bases). Germline V CDR1 and CDR2: DFQATT, SNEGSKA (reference sequence). V lost 0 bases to trimming and J lost 2 bases, with 14 bases between them. The CDR3 consists of 16 residues.

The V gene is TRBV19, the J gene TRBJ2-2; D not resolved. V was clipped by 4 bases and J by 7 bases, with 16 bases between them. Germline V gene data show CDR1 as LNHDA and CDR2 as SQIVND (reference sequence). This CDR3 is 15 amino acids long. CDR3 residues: CASSRERIAVGELFF. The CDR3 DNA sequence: TGTGCCAGTAGTAGGGAAAGGATCGCAGTCGGGGAGCTGTTTTTT.

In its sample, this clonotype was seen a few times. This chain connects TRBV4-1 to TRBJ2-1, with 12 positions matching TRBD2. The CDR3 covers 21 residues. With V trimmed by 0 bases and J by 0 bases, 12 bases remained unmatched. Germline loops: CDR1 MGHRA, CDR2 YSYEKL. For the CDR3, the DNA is TGCGCCAGCAGCCAAGATACTGGCGGACTAGCGGGACTTTTCTCCTACAATGAGCAGTTCTTC. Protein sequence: CASSQDTGGLAGLFSYNEQFF.

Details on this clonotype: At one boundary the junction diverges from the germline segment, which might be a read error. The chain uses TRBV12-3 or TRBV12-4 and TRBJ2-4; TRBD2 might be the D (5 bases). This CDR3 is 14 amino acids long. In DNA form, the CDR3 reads TGTTCCAGCAGTTTAGCGCTCAGGATGAACATTCAGTACTTC. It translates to CSSSLALRMNIQYF.

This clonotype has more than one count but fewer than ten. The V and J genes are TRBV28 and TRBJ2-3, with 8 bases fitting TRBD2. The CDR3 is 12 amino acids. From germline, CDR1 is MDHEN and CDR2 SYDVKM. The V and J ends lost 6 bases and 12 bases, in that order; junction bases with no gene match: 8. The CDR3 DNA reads TGTGCCAGCAGGCTTAGCGGGGCTGGTCAGTATTTT. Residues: CASRLSGAGQYF.

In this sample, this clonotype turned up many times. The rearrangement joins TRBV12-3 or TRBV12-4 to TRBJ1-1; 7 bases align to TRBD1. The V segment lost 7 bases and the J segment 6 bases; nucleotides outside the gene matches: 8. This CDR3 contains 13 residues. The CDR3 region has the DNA TGTGCCAGCAACCTAGACAGGGTCTCTGAAGCTTTCTTT. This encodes CASNLDRVSEAFF.

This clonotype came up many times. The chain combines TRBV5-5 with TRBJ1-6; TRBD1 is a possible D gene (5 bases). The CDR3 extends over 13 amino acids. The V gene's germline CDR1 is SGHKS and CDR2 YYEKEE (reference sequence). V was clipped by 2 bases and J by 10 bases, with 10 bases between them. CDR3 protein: CASSFEGASPLHF. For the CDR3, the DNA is TGTGCCAGCAGCTTCGAAGGGGCCTCACCCCTCCACTTT. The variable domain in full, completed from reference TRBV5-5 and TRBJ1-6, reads DAGVTQSPTHLIKTRGQQVTLRCSPISGHKSVSWYQQVLGQGPQFIFQYYEKEERGRGNFPDRFSARQFPNYSSELNVNALLLGDSALYLCASSFEGASPLHFGNGTRLTVT.

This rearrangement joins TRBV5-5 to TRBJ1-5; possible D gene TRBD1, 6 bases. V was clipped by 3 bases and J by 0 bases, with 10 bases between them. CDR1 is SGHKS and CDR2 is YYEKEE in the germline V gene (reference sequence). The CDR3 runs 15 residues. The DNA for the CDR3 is TGTGCCAGCAGCTCGGGGACACTTAGCAATCAGCCCCAGCATTTT. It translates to CASSSGTLSNQPQHF.

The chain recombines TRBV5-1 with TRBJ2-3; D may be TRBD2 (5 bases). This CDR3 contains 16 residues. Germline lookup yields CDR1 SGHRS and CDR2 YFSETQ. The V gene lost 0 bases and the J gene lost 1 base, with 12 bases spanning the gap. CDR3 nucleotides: TGCGCCAGCAGCTTGGAGGTAGCGTTAGGCACAGATACGCAGTATTTT. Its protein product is CASSLEVALGTDTQYF.

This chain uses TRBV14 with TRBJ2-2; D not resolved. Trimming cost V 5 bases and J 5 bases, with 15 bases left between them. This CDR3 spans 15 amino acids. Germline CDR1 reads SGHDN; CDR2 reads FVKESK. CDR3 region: CASSYSSSGTGELFF. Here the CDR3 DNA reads TGTGCCAGCAGCTATTCCAGCTCGGGTACCGGGGAGCTGTTTTTT.

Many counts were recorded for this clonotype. In nucleotides, the CDR3 is TGCAGTGCTAGACCTACGACAGGGGGAATCTACGAGCAGTACTTC. Residues: CSARPTTGGIYEQYF. J is TRBJ2-7 and V is TRBV20-1; 9 bases are a match to TRBD1. Germline CDR1 reads DFQATT; CDR2 reads SNEGSKA (reference sequence). The CDR3 runs to 15 residues. J lost 3 bases, V lost 2 bases, and 8 bases had no gene match.

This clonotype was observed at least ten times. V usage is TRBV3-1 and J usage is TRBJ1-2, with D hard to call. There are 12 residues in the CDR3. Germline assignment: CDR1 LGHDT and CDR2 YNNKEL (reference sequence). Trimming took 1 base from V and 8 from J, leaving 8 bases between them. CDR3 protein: CASSQVGGGYTF. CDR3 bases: TGTGCCAGCAGCCAAGTTGGTGGGGGCTACACCTTC.

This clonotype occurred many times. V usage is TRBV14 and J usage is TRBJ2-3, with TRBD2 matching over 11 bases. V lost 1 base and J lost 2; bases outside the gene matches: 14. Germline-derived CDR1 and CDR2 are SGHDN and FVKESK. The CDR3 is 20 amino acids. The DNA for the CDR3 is TGTGCCAGCAGCCAAGGAGGGGGACTAGCGGCCTTCCCCCACACAGATACGCAGTATTTT. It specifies CASSQGGGLAAFPHTDTQYF. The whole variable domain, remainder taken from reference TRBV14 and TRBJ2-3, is EAGVTQFPSHSVIEKGQTVTLRCDPISGHDNLYWYRRVMGKEIKFLLHFVKESKQDESGMPNNRFLAERTGGTYSTLKVQPAELEDSGVYFCASSQGGGLAAFPHTDTQYFGPGTRLTVL.

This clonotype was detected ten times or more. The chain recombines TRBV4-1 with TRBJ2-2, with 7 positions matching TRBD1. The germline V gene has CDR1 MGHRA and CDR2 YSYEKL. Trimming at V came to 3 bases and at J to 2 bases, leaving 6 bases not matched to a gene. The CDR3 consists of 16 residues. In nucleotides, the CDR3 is TGCGCCAGCAGCCATCAAGGGACAGATAACACCGGGGAGCTGTTTTTT. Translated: CASSHQGTDNTGELFF.

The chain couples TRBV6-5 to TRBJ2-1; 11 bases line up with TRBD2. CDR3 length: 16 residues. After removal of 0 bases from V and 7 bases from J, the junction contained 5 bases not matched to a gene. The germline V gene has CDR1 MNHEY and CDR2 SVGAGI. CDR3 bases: TGTGCCAGCAGTTACTCTTCGGCTAGCGGGAGGAATGAGCAGTTCTTC. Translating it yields CASSYSSASGRNEQFF.

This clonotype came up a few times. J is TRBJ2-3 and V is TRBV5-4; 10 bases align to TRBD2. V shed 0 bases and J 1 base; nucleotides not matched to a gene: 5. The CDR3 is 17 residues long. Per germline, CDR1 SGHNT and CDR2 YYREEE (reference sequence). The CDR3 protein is CASSLGLAGSGTDTQYF. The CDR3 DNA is TGTGCCAGCAGCTTGGGACTAGCGGGCTCAGGCACAGATACGCAGTATTTT. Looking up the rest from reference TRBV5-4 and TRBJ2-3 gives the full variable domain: ETGVTQSPTHLIKTRGQQVTLRCSSQSGHNTVSWYQQALGQGPQFIFQYYREEENGRGNFPPRFSGLQFPNYSSELNVNALELDDSALYLCASSLGLAGSGTDTQYFGPGTRLTVL.

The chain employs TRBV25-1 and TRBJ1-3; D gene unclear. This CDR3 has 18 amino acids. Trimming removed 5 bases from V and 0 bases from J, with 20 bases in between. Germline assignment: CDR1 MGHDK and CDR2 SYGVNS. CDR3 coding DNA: TGTGCCAGCAGTTATTTTGTGGCAGGTGGGCGCTCTGGAAACACCATATATTTT. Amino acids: CASSYFVAGGRSGNTIYF.

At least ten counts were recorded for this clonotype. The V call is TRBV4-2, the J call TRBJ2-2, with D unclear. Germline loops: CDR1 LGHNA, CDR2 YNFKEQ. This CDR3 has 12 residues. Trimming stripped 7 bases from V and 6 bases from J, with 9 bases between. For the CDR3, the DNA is TGTGCCAGCATCTCGGACGCCGGGGAGCTGTTTTTT. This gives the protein CASISDAGELFF.

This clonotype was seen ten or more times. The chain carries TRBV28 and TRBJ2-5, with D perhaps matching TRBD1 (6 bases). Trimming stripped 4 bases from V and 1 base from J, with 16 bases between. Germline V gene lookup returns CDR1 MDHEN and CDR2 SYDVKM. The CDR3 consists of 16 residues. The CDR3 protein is CASSSPSTGPQETQYF. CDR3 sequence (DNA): TGTGCCAGCAGTTCTCCTTCGACAGGTCCCCAAGAGACCCAGTACTTC.